These T cell receptor beta chains were read from a single sample in a study of T cell responses to AZD1222 COVID-19 vaccine. Sequenced by immunoSEQ multiplex PCR; TCRdb stores in-frame clones only, minus some. The sample has under 150,000 clones, approximately 88% seen once; the top ten hold 25% to 30%. The specimen comprised peripheral blood, sampled on day 0 of AZD1222 vaccination. These receptors originate from an adult in good health. Both conserved end residues are part of each CDR3. A D gene is named only where the DNA matches it firmly. Size tells how often a clone was seen (once, few, many) or the class of an expanded clone, and some rows leave it out.

CDR3 protein	CDR3 DNA	D gene	V gene	clone size	J gene
CASSPTGVGGYTF	TGTGCCAGCAGCCCGACAGGGGTTGGTGGCTACACCTTC	TRBD1	TRBV11-2	few	TRBJ1-2
CASSLGVQNSRTEAFF	TGCGCCAGCAGCTTGGGGGTGCAGAATTCCCGCACTGAAGCTTTCTTT	NA	TRBV5-1	NA	TRBJ1-1
CASSLLSPGNTIYF	TGTGCCAGCAGCTTGCTTTCACCTGGAAACACCATATATTTT	NA	TRBV5-6	NA	TRBJ1-3
CASSLAPGVLIPYEQYF	TGCGCCAGCAGCTTGGCCCCAGGGGTGCTTATACCCTACGAGCAGTACTTC	NA	TRBV5-1	NA	TRBJ2-7
CAWSARDVQETQYF	TGTGCCTGGAGCGCCCGGGACGTCCAAGAGACCCAGTACTTC	NA	TRBV30	NA	TRBJ2-5
CASSPSGTPDTQYF	TGTGCCAGCAGCCCTAGCGGGACCCCAGATACGCAGTATTTT	TRBD2	TRBV3-1/TRBV3-2	once	TRBJ2-3
CASSFQGSNYGYTF	TGTGCCAGCAGCTTTCAGGGCTCCAACTATGGCTACACCTTC	NA	TRBV5-4	NA	TRBJ1-2
CASSQGASWETQYF	TGTGCCAGCAGCCAAGGGGCTAGCTGGGAGACCCAGTACTTC	NA	TRBV3-1/TRBV3-2	NA	TRBJ2-5
CASSLFAGDSGNTIYF	TGCGCCAGCAGCCTTTTCGCAGGCGACTCTGGAAACACCATATATTTT	NA	TRBV5-1	NA	TRBJ1-3
CASSFPRGATEAFF	TGTGCCAGCAGTTTCCCGCGAGGGGCCACTGAAGCTTTCTTT	NA	TRBV6-5	NA	TRBJ1-1
CASGKGQDSYNSPLHF	TGTGCCAGCGGAAAGGGACAGGACTCCTATAATTCACCCCTCCACTTT	TRBD1	TRBV18	NA	TRBJ1-6
CASSHRMGRSQETQYF	TGTGCCAGCAGCCACCGTATGGGGCGGAGCCAAGAGACCCAGTACTTC	NA	TRBV3-1/TRBV3-2	NA	TRBJ2-5
CASSSWVQRGGDTQYF	TGTGCCAGCAGCTCCTGGGTGCAGCGGGGTGGGGATACGCAGTATTTT	TRBD2	TRBV27	NA	TRBJ2-3
CASSPRVAEAYEQYF	TGTGCCAGCAGCCCCAGGGTAGCGGAGGCCTACGAGCAGTACTTC	NA	TRBV7-9	NA	TRBJ2-7
CASSPKSSGANVLTF	TGTGCCAGCTCACCAAAGAGCTCTGGGGCCAACGTCCTGACTTTC	NA	TRBV18	NA	TRBJ2-6
CASSYLGGGDGYTF	TGTGCCAGCAGTTACTTAGGCGGTGGTGATGGCTACACCTTC	NA	TRBV6-5	once	TRBJ1-2
CASSLVSGNGYTF	TGTGCCAGCAGTTTAGTTTCCGGGAATGGCTACACCTTC	NA	TRBV12-3/TRBV12-4	NA	TRBJ1-2
CACGRDREVNEQFF	TGTGCGTGCGGGCGGGACAGGGAGGTCAATGAGCAGTTCTTC	TRBD1	TRBV10-3	NA	TRBJ2-1
CASSPVSGLGATEAFF	TGTGCCAGTAGTCCCGTTTCGGGACTCGGGGCCACTGAAGCTTTCTTT	NA	TRBV19	NA	TRBJ1-1
CASTPAQETQYF	TGTGCCAGCACCCCAGCACAAGAGACCCAGTACTTC	NA	TRBV21-1	NA	TRBJ2-5
CAISERTGQGQGEQYF	TGTGCCATCAGTGAGCGGACGGGACAGGGTCAAGGCGAGCAGTACTTC	TRBD1	TRBV10-3	NA	TRBJ2-7
CAWSDRRLNYGYTF	TGTGCCTGGAGTGACCGACGGCTGAACTATGGCTACACCTTC	NA	TRBV30	NA	TRBJ1-2
CATSRGWAESNQPQHF	TGTGCCACCAGCAGAGGCTGGGCCGAAAGCAATCAGCCCCAGCATTTT	NA	TRBV15	once	TRBJ1-5